The source of this T cell receptor (beta chain) is a study of T cell responses to AZD1222 COVID-19 vaccine. About the research overall: Pooled in the analysis were second doses at about 4 or about 12 weeks.

General study results and limits: Possibly, clonal diversity was underestimated; donors were largely white British and included more females. Epitopes outside B.1.351 and B.1.1.7 mutated regions reportedly drew nearly half of spike TCRs.

The J segment lost 2 bases and the V segment lost 0 bases, leaving 5 bases of the junction unmatched. The CDR3 is made up of 15 amino acids. Germline assignment: CDR1 SGDLS and CDR2 YYNGEE. A remark on this clone: Its antigen is currently unknown.

TCRdb's copy holds only in-frame clones and misses some; the assay was immunoSEQ multiplex PCR. The sample consists of some 140,000 clones, 70% to 90% of them appearing once. The J gene is TRBJ2-7, the V gene TRBV9, with 7 positions matching TRBD2. Material: peripheral blood, obtained on day 0 of AZD1222 vaccination. This clonotype was sampled from an adult in good health. The CDR3 is CASSVGPRETYEQYF. CDR3 DNA: TGTGCCAGCAGCGTAGGGCCGCGGGAGACCTACGAGCAGTACTTC.